This T cell receptor (beta chain) is drawn from a study of blood T cell repertoires in COVID-19. Study context: The United States, Italy and Spain provided the acute and convalescent COVID-19 samples.

Some clones are missing from TCRdb's copy, which holds only in-frame ones; the method was immunoSEQ multiplex PCR. The sample includes around 310,000 clones, nearly 90% of them seen just once. Cohorts were determined from participant-reported clinical history. V lost 0 bases to trimming and J lost 8 bases; unmatched junction nucleotides: 6. CDR3 length: 14 residues. CDR1 is SGHRS and CDR2 is YFSETQ in the germline V gene. The gene calls are TRBV5-1 and TRBJ2-5; 8 nucleotides line up with TRBD1. The source is a woman aged 25 to 39 who had recovered from COVID-19. Input material: PBMCs or T cells enriched from blood (not recorded which). CDR3 residues: CASSLAGQGLTQYF. CDR3 coding DNA: TGCGCCAGCAGCTTGGCCGGACAGGGTCTCACCCAGTACTTC.